This T cell receptor beta chain is drawn from a study of T cells in Graves' hyperthyroidism and ophthalmopathy. Study overall: Peripheral blood samples were taken at initial diagnosis, prior to any treatment.

Individuals with ophthalmopathy presented a Clinical Activity Score of at least 3, a NOSPECS grade of at least 4 and a duration under 3 months. Diagnosis rested on symptoms, serum thyroxine and TRAb, thyroid ultrasound, and orbital computed tomography. What was amplified from RNA transcripts were TCR beta CDR3 regions. With the HTBI primer set, the TCR CDR3 went through a first round of RT-PCR. Each CDR3 protein gets one entry after TCRdb re-called the multiplex PCR reads with MiXCR. The table records around 35,000 distinct CDR3 sequences, around 52% of them present only once. The germline V gene has CDR1 MNHEY and CDR2 SVGEGT. This CDR3 has 13 residues. V was shortened by 5 bases and J by 7 bases, with 14 bases between the two germline ends. This clonotype was recorded many times.

The TCR originated in a woman in her thirties or forties with Graves' ophthalmopathy. Sequencing was done on a sample of blood. This rearrangement joins TRBV6-2 or TRBV6-3 to TRBJ2-5, with D tentatively TRBD1 (5 bases). CDR3 sequence: CASSNRFRVTQYF. Written as DNA, the CDR3 is TGTGCCAGCAGTAACAGGTTCAGGGTGACCCAGTACTTC.